Given below is one TCR beta chain in context. One end of the junction fails to match germline, which may point to a read error. In the original analysis: Amplification with reference gene primers provided the estimates of nucleated cell counts. TCRdb keeps only in-frame clones here, not all; method: immunoSEQ multiplex PCR. The V and J calls and clone size come from that table; D and trimming were worked out from the DNA. The table includes a few hundred thousand clones, 84% detected once. These data belong to a study of blood T cell repertoires in COVID-19. Turning to the study itself: Both acute and convalescent COVID-19 samples were obtained from the United States, Italy and Spain. T cells, B-cell-depleted T cells, or PBMCs provided the cDNA or gDNA that served as material.

Germline CDR1 reads SSHAT; CDR2 reads FNYEAQ (reference sequence). The CDR3 covers 15 residues. The sequence was collected from a middle-aged woman who had recovered from COVID-19. Sequencing was done on a sample of peripheral blood. The chain joins TRBV7-7 to TRBJ1-2; TRBD1 agrees at 12 bases. The CDR3 reads CASSLESRDRGRFTF. DNA for the CDR3: TGTGCTAGCAGCTTAGAATCCCGGGACAGGGGGCGATTCACCTTC.